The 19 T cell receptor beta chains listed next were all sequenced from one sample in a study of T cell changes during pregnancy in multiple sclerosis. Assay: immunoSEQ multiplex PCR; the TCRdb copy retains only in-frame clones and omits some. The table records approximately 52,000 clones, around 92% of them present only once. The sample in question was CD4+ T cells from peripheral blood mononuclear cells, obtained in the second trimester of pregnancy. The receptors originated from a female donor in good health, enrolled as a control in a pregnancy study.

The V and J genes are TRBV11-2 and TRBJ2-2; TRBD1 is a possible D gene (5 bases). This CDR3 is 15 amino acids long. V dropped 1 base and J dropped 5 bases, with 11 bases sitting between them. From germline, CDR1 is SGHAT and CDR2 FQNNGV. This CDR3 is CASSLGQSRTGELFF. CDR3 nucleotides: TGTGCCAGCAGCTTAGGACAGTCTCGTACCGGGGAGCTGTTTTTT. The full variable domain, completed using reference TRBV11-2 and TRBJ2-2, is EAGVAQSPRYKIIEKRQSVAFWCNPISGHATLYWYQQILGQGPKLLIQFQNNGVVDDSQLPKDRFSAERLKGVDSTLKIQPAKLEDSAVYLCASSLGQSRTGELFFGEGSRLTVL.

The CDR3 region has the DNA TGTGCCAGCAGTACAACAGGGGGCGGGGATGAAAAACTGTTTTTT. The encoded protein is CASSTTGGGDEKLFF. The chain combines TRBV6-5 with TRBJ1-4, with 9 bases aligning to TRBD1. V was clipped by 5 bases and J by 6 bases; unmatched bases: 7. Germline assignment: CDR1 MNHEY and CDR2 SVGAGI. This CDR3 is 15 amino acids long.

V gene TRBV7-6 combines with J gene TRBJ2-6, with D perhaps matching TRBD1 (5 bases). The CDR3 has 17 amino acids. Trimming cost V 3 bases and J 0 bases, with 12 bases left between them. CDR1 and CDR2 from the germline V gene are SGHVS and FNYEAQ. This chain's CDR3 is CASSLGPLISGANVLTF. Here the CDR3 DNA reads TGTGCCAGCAGCTTGGGGCCTCTCATCTCTGGGGCCAACGTCCTGACTTTC.

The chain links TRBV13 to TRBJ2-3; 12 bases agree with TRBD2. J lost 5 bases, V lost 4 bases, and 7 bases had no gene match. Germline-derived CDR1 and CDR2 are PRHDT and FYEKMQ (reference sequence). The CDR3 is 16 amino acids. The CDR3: CASSSLAGGPQDTQYF. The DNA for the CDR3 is TGTGCCAGCAGCTCCCTAGCGGGGGGGCCTCAAGATACGCAGTATTTT. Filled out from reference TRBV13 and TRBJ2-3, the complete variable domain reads AAGVIQSPRHLIKEKRETATLKCYPIPRHDTVYWYQQGPGQDPQFLISFYEKMQSDKGSIPDRFSAQQFSDYHSELNMSSLELGDSALYFCASSSLAGGPQDTQYFGPGTRLTVL.

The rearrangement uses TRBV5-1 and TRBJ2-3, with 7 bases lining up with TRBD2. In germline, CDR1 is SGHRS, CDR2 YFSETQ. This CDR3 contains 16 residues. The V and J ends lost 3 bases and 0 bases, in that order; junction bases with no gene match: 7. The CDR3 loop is CASSSWTSSSTDTQYF. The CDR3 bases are TGCGCCAGCAGCTCTTGGACTAGTTCCAGCACAGATACGCAGTATTTT.

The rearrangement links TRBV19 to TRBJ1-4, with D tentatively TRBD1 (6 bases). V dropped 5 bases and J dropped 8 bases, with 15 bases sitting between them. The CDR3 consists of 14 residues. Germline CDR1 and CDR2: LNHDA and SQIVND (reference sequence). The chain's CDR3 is CASSAAGVREKLFF. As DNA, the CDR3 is TGTGCCAGTAGTGCAGCAGGGGTAAGGGAAAAACTGTTTTTT. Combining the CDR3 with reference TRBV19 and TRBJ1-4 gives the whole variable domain DGGITQSPKYLFRKEGQNVTLSCEQNLNHDAMYWYRQDPGQGLRLIYYSQIVNDFQKGDIAEGYSVSREKKESFPLTVTSAQKNPTAFYLCASSAAGVREKLFFGSGTQLSVL.

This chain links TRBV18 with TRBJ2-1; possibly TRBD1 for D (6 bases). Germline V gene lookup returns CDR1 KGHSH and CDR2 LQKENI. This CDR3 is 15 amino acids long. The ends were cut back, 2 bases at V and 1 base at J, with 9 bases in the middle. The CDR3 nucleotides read TGTGCCAGCTCACCAAAGGGGGTATCCTACAATGAGCAGTTCTTC. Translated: CASSPKGVSYNEQFF.

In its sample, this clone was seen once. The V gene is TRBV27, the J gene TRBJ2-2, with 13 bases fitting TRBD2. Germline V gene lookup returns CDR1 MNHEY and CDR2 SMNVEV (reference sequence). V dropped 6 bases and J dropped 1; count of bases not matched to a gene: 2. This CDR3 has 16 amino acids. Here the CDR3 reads CASRLAGGENTGELFF. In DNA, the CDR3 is TGTGCCAGCAGACTAGCGGGAGGGGAGAACACCGGGGAGCTGTTTTTT.

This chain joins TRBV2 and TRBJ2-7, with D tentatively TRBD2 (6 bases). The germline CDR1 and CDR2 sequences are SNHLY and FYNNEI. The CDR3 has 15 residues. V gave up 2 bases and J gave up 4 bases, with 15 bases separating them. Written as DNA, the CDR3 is TGTGCCAGCAGTGAATTTACGGGAGTGGGTTACGAGCAGTACTTC. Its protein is CASSEFTGVGYEQYF.

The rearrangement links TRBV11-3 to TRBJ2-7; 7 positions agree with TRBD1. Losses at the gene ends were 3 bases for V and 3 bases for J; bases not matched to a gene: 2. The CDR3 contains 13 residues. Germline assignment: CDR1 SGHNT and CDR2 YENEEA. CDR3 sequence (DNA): TGTGCCAGCAGCTTCGGGACAGACTACGAGCAGTACTTC. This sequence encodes CASSFGTDYEQYF.

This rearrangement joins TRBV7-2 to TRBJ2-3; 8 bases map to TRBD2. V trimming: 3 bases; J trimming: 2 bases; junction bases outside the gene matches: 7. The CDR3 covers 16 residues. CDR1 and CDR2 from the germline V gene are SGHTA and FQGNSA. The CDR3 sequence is CASSFRTSSTTDTQYF. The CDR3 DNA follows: TGTGCCAGCAGCTTCAGGACTAGCTCCACCACAGATACGCAGTATTTT. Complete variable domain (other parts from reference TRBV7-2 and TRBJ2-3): GAGVSQSPSNKVTEKGKDVELRCDPISGHTALYWYRQSLGQGLEFLIYFQGNSAPDKSGLPSDRFSAERTGGSVSTLTIQRTQQEDSAVYLCASSFRTSSTTDTQYFGPGTRLTVL.

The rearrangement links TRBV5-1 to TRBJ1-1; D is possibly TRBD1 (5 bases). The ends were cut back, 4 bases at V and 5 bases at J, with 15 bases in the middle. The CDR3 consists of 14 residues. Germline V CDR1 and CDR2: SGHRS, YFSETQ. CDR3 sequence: CASSVRTGETEAFF. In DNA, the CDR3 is TGCGCCAGCAGCGTACGAACAGGTGAAACTGAAGCTTTCTTT.

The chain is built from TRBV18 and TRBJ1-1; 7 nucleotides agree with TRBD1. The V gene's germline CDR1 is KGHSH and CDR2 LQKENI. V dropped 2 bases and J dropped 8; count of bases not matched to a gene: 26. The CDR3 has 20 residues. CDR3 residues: CASSPGTARWEGLVALEAFF. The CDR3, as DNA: TGTGCCAGCTCACCAGGGACAGCTCGCTGGGAAGGCCTAGTGGCTTTGGAAGCTTTCTTT. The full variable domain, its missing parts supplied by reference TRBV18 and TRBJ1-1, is NAGVMQNPRHLVRRRGQEARLRCSPMKGHSHVYWYRQLPEEGLKFMVYLQKENIIDESGMPKERFSAEFPKEGPSILRIQQVVRGDSAAYFCASSPGTARWEGLVALEAFFGQGTRLTVV.

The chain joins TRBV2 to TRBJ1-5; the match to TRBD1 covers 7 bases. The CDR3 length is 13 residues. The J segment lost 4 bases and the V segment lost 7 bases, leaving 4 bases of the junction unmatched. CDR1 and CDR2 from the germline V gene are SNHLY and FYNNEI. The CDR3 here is CASTTGENQPQHF. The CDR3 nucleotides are TGTGCCAGCACTACAGGGGAGAATCAGCCCCAGCATTTT.

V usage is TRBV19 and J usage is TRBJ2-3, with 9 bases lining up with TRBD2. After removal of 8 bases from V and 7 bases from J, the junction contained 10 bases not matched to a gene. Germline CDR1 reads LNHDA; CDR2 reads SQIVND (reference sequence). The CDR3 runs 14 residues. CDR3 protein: CASRVGGGGNTQYF. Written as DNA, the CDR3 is TGTGCCAGTCGCGTCGGCGGGGGGGGAAATACGCAGTATTTT.

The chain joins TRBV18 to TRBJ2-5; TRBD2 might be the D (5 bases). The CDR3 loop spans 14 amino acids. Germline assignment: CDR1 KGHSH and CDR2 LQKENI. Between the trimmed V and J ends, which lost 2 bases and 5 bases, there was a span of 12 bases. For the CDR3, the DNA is TGTGCCAGCTCACCAATCTTTCGAGGGGAGACCCAGTACTTC. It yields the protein CASSPIFRGETQYF.

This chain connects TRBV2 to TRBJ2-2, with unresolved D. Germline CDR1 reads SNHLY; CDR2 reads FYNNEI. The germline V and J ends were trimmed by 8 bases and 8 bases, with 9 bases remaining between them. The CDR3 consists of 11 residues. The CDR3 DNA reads TGTGCCAGCCAGTCTCCGGGGGAGCTGTTTTTT. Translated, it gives CASQSPGELFF.

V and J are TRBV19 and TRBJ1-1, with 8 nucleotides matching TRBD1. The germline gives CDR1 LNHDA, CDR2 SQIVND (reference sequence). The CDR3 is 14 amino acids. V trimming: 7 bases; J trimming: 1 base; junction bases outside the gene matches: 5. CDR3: CASTPGQGNTEAFF. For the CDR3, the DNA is TGTGCCAGTACCCCCGGACAGGGGAACACTGAAGCTTTCTTT.

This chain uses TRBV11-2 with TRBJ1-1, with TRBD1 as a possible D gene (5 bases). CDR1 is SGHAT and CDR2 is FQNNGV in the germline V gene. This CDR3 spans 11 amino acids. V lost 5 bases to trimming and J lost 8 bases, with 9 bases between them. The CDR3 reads CASSVRTEAFF. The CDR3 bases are TGTGCCAGCAGCGTCCGGACAGAAGCTTTCTTT.